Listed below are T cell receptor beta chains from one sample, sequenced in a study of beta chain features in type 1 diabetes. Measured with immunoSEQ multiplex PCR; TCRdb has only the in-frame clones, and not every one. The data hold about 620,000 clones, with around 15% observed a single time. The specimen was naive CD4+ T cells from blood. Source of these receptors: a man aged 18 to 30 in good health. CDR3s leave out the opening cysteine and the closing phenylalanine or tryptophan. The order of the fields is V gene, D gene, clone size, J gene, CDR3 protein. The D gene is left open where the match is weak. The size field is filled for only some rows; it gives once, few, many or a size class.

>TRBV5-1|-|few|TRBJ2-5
ASSSGTNQETQY
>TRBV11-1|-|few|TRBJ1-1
ASTAGIEAF
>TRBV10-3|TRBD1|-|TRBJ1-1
AINPDRGLTEAF
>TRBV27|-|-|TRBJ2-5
ASRGGGETQY
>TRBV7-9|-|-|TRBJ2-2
ASSSMVGLNTGELF
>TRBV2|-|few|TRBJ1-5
ASNKRTAADQPQH
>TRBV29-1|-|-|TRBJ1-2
SVVPRLIDGYT
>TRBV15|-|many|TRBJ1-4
ATSRAEKLF
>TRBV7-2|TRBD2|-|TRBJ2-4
ASSLATSGIAKNIQY
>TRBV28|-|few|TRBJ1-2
ASTLWGPNYGYT
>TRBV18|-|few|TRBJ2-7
ASSPQVTKNEQY
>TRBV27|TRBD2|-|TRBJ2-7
ASSLLLAGAYEQY
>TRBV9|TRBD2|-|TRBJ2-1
ASSVAGTTSGRDNEQF
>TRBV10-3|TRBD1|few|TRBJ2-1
AISDSRTGNNEQF
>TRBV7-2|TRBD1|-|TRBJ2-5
ASSLGTGVGGRQETQY
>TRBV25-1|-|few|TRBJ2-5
ASSDGYGVGETQY
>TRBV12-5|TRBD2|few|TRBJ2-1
ASGGASGGRGNEQF
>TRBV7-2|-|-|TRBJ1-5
ASRQQGVSNQPQH
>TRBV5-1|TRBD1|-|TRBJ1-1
ASREKTGGYTEAF
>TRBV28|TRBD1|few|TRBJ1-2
ASSVTGRPYGYT
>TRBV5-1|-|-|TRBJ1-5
ASSLGSGGNQPQH
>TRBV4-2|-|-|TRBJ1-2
ASSQEGSRGYGYT
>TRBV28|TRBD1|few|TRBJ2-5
ASSWVYSLEDRQETQY
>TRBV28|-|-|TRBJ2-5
ASSFSPYRFEETQY
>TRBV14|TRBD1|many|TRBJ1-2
ASSQGDSGYGYT
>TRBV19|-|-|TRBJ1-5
ASSSILDGTNQPQH
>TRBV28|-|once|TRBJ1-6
ASRGSGSYNSPLH
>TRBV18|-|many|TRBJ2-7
ASSNSHEQY
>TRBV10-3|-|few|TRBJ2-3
AIMGNTDTQY
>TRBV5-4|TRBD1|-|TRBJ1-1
ASSFRTGYFTEAF
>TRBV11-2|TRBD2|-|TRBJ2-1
ASSLGRGRPQDAEQF
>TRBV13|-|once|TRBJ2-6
ASSSPLADVLI
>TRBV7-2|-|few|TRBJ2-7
ASRPPDQFYEQY
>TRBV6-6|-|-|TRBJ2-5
ASSYTGSGSRETQY
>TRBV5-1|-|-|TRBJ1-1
ASSLARQNTEAF
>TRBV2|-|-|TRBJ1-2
ASSERGTGGSYGYT
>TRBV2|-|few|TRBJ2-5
ASRKTGQETQY
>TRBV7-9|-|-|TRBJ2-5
ASSAQTGIQETQY
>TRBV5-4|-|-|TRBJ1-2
ASSLASGGDQGT
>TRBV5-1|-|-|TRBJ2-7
ASAPWRDEQY
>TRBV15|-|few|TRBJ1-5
ATSRTRGTYASTQH
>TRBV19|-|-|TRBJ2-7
ASSIARVMTYEQY
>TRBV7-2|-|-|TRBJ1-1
ASSLTGQKNTEAF
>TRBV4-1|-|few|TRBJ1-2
ASSQGGQAPWGYT
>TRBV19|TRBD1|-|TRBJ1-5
ASSMTGGRNQPQH